This T cell receptor beta chain was found in a study of blood T cell repertoires in COVID-19. Overall study context: Specimens from acute and convalescent COVID-19 originated in the United States, Italy and Spain.

There are 16 residues in the CDR3. TCRdb keeps only in-frame clones here, not all; method: immunoSEQ multiplex PCR. The sample carries 250,000 to 350,000 clones, approximately 87% recorded once. The origin of this receptor is a woman in her forties or fifties who had recovered from COVID-19. The sample taken for sequencing was peripheral blood. The chain couples TRBV12-1 to TRBJ1-3. TRBV12-1 is a pseudogene segment. CDR3 coding DNA: TGTGCCAGCAGCTTACCGGGGTCTAGCTCTGGAAACACCATATATTTT. This encodes CASSLPGSSSGNTIYF.